These 4 T cell receptor beta chains were all obtained from the same sample, sequenced in a study of identical twins (dated by TCRdb to 2015 to 2016). The library relied on 5' RACE. Reads for this sample came from an Illumina HiSeq 2000. Through fastp at Q25 and MiXCR, TCRdb rebuilt clones from the public reads, retaining in-frame beta chains. Rows merge per CDR3 protein into single entries with the most common DNA and genes. This sample comprises about 690,000 distinct CDR3 sequences, around 6.1% of them detected only once. The ten largest clones capture roughly 2% of the sample. Sample: naive T cells sorted from blood. Explained via the paper, the cell subset or site label denotes: cells isolated with a human naive T-cell isolation kit. The receptors shown here come from a young man in good health.

This clonotype was seen at least ten times. V usage is TRBV4-3 and J usage is TRBJ2-1, with D uncertain. This CDR3 comprises 13 residues. With 0 bases removed from V and 9 bases from J, the gap between germline ends came to 9 bases. Germline V lookup: CDR1 LGHNA, CDR2 YSLEER. The chain's CDR3 is CASSQELAAEQFF. The CDR3 nucleotides are TGCGCCAGCAGCCAAGAACTCGCAGCTGAGCAGTTCTTC.

This clonotype was seen repeatedly, ten times or more. The chain employs TRBV12-3 or TRBV12-4 and TRBJ2-2; 10 bases align to TRBD2. The junction had 7 bases not matched to a gene; V was cut back by 5 bases and J by 7 bases. CDR3 size: 15 residues. This CDR3 is CASSREREGLGELFF. The CDR3 DNA follows: TGTGCCAGCAGTCGCGAGCGGGAGGGTCTCGGGGAGCTGTTTTTT.

This clonotype showed up just a few times. V gene TRBV7-9 combines with J gene TRBJ2-1, with TRBD2 identical over 10 bases. The CDR3 loop spans 15 amino acids. Germline trimming cut 2 bases from V and 8 bases from J; bases unmatched to any gene: 6. CDR1 is SEHNR and CDR2 is FQNEAQ in the germline V gene (reference sequence). The CDR3 loop is CASSLLAGAGDEQFF. The CDR3, as DNA: TGTGCCAGCAGCTTACTAGCGGGAGCAGGCGATGAGCAGTTCTTC.

This clonotype was seen at least ten times. The rearrangement joins TRBV7-2 to TRBJ2-2; tentative D call: TRBD2 (6 bases). V lost 3 bases to trimming and J lost 2 bases, with 13 bases between them. The CDR3 extends over 16 amino acids. Germline CDR1 and CDR2: SGHTA and FQGNSA. CDR3 DNA sequence: TGTGCCAGCAGCTTTCGGCTAGCGCTAAACACCGGGGAGCTGTTTTTT. As protein: CASSFRLALNTGELFF.